Listed here is a single T cell receptor beta chain. This clonotype showed up just a few times. Which antigen it targets is not known. No base qualities exist here, and no much larger clone lies one base off it. The data belong to a study of tumor-infiltrating lymphocytes in primary liver carcinoma (dated by TCRdb to about 2017). Regarding the complete study: Between November 2015 and March 2016, 4 or 5 patients in China with histopathologically diagnosed primary liver carcinoma had surgical resection. High reproducibility was observed for the technical replicate repertoires, with mean shared-clone rates near 0.89 and correlation coefficients above 0.95. Roughly 3.65 to 7.13 million productive TCRbeta reads were obtained per sample, and no significant difference in read depth was found between tissue types. The five patients had tumors staged T1-T3 N0M0, with maximum diameters ranging from about 4.2 to 10 cm. For each liver tumor, the study sampled five regions along with adjacent normal tissue and blood, and applied TCRbeta repertoire sequencing, expression microarrays and whole-exome sequencing. Of the five patients (three men and two women, aged 30 to 69 years), four had hepatocellular carcinoma and one had combined HCC and intrahepatic cholangiocarcinoma. A total of about 35 specimens from 5 patients went through TCRbeta repertoire sequencing, namely 25 tumor regions, 5 adjacent noncancerous liver tissues and 5 peripheral blood samples.

A constant-region primer and ProtoScript II reverse transcriptase were used to reverse-transcribe TCRbeta-specific cDNA from 500 ng total RNA. Three nested multiplex PCR rounds, following a slightly modified ARM-PCR procedure, were used to build the TCRbeta libraries. The first two PCR rounds used multiplex TRBV1-TRBV30 forward primers with a Cbeta reverse primer, each for approximately 11 cycles. Sample barcodes and Illumina adapters were added in a final 25-cycle PCR with Deep VentR polymerase. Before sequencing, amplicons of 200-500 bp were gel-purified using a QIAquick gel extraction kit. The TCRbeta amplicons were sequenced with 250-bp paired-end reads on an Illumina HiSeq 2500. The original pipeline was this. Reads were quality-trimmed with Trimmomatic v0.33, and paired reads were merged with FLASH v1.2.11 to recover full CDR3 sequences. V, D and J germline segments were assigned to the rearranged TCRbeta sequences using MiGEC v1.2.1b. VDJtools v1.0.0 computed clonotype statistics and Shannon-Wiener diversity indices. Except for diversity analysis, only each sample's 250 most abundant clonotypes were used in subsequent analyses to reduce sampling bias. The public reads were reanalyzed by TCRdb: fastp trimming at Q25, MiXCR alignment, in-frame beta chains only. One record per CDR3 amino acid sequence lists the most common genes and DNA. Clone size and V and J calls follow TCRdb, not the original study. A total of 310,000 or so distinct CDR3 sequences appear in this sample, 50% to 75% of them only once. The top ten hold over 15% of the sample.

General conclusions and limits of the study: Since the samples were bulk and unsorted, there was no way to compare CD4+ and CD8+ T cell repertoires. Only the TCR beta chain was sequenced, which likely underestimates true repertoire diversity because unpaired alpha chains were not captured. Pairs of tumor regions showed greater repertoire overlap (mean about 36%) than tumor-adjacent pairs (17%) or tumor-blood pairs (around 15%), which is consistent with antigen-driven expansion. The top 250 clones accounted for a significantly greater share of the repertoire in tumors than in blood (p = 0.039). Only a few patients were included in the study, and the authors note that the findings should be validated in a larger study.

Trimming accounts for 7 bases at V and 7 bases at J, while the number of junction bases matched to no gene is 9. Looking up the germline V gene yields CDR1 MNHEY and CDR2 SVGEGT. The CDR3 covers 14 residues, taking in both the cysteine and the phenylalanine. The DNA shown is the 42-base CDR3, in frame from base 1. RNA from unsorted whole blood was extracted with TRIzol reagent, and germline DNA was obtained with the DNeasy Blood & Tissue kit. Chronic HBV infection was present in the patients, and the patients were treatment-naive at sampling. About 3.6 milliliters of peripheral blood were collected into K2EDTA tubes before surgery.

Sequenced material: peripheral blood. The sequence came from a woman aged 30 to 39 with primary liver carcinoma and hepatitis B virus infection. The rearranged chain carries TRBV6-2 or TRBV6-3 and TRBJ2-1, and TRBD2 aligns with 8 junction nucleotides. The DNA reads TGTGCCAGCATGCTAGCGGGCTGGGGGAATGAGCAGTTCTTC. Protein translation: CASMLAGWGNEQFF.